This is a list of T cell receptor beta chains from one sample in a study of T cell repertoires in cytomegalovirus infection. MiXCR was run by TCRdb on the reads, yielding one entry per CDR3 protein. Of 400,000 or so distinct CDR3 sequences listed, roughly a third were seen once; the top ten hold roughly an eighth. Material: PBMCs. These receptor sequences come from a human donor in good health (CMV status not recorded). Some clones in this sample may be carry-over from other donors' samples. Each CDR3 is given with its conserved first and last residue. A D gene is named only where the DNA matches it firmly. The size of a clone is reported for some rows only, either as once, few or many, or as a class for expanded clones.

.	.	TRBV4-3	TRBJ2-3	CASSQVGGQADTQYF	TGCGCCAGCAGCCAAGTGGGGGGCCAGGCGGATACGCAGTATTTT
.	.	TRBV4-1	TRBJ2-7	CASSQEPGGRYEQYF	TGCGCCAGCAGCCAAGAACCCGGGGGCCGGTACGAGCAGTACTTC
.	many	TRBV7-2	TRBJ2-5	CASRMVRTQTQYF	TGTGCCAGCAGAATGGTTCGGACACAGACCCAGTACTTC
.	few	TRBV7-9	TRBJ1-4	CASSFLERVGEKLFF	TGTGCCAGCAGTTTCCTAGAGCGAGTTGGTGAAAAACTGTTTTTT
.	few	TRBV6-1	TRBJ1-5	CASSVSTQPQTPQHF	TGTGCCAGCAGTGTGAGTACCCAGCCCCAGACACCCCAGCATTTT
.	many	TRBV7-3	TRBJ1-2	CASSLGASFYGYTF	TGTGCCAGCAGCTTGGGGGCCAGCTTCTATGGCTACACCTTC
.	.	TRBV12-3/TRBV12-4	TRBJ2-7	CASSWQGPVSYEQYF	TGTGCCAGCAGCTGGCAGGGGCCTGTTTCCTACGAGCAGTACTTC
.	few	TRBV2	TRBJ2-2	CASIEQGTGELFF	TGTGCCAGCATTGAACAGGGAACCGGGGAGCTGTTTTTT
TRBD1	.	TRBV28	TRBJ1-1	CASSPRGAGTTEAFF	TGTGCCAGCAGTCCCAGGGGGGCGGGGACCACTGAAGCTTTCTTT
TRBD1	once	TRBV6-1	TRBJ2-1	CASIEETGGYNEQFF	TGTGCAAGCATTGAAGAGACAGGGGGCTACAATGAGCAGTTCTTC
TRBD2	few	TRBV7-8	TRBJ2-3	CASSPGRLAGSTDTQYF	TGTGCCAGCAGCCCAGGTAGACTAGCGGGGAGCACAGATACGCAGTATTTT
.	few	TRBV6-2/TRBV6-3	TRBJ1-2	CASRSDGAYGYTF	TGTGCCAGCAGATCGGACGGAGCCTATGGCTACACCTTC
.	.	TRBV7-3	TRBJ1-1	CASSLNSGRYTEAFF	TGTGCCAGCAGCTTAAACAGCGGAAGGTACACTGAAGCTTTCTTT
.	many	TRBV7-8	TRBJ2-7	CASSPTGPSYEQYF	TGTGCCAGCAGCCCTACAGGGCCCTCCTACGAGCAGTACTTC
.	.	TRBV7-2	TRBJ1-1	CASSRVTGMTSEAFF	TGTGCCAGCAGCCGTGTTACAGGGATGACTTCTGAAGCTTTCTTT
.	.	TRBV19	TRBJ1-5	CASSIRSAQPQHF	TGTGCCAGTAGTATTCGGAGCGCTCAGCCCCAGCATTTT
.	.	TRBV11-2	TRBJ1-1	CASSDLRVGNTEAFF	TGTGCCAGCAGCGATCTTCGGGTTGGGAACACTGAAGCTTTCTTT